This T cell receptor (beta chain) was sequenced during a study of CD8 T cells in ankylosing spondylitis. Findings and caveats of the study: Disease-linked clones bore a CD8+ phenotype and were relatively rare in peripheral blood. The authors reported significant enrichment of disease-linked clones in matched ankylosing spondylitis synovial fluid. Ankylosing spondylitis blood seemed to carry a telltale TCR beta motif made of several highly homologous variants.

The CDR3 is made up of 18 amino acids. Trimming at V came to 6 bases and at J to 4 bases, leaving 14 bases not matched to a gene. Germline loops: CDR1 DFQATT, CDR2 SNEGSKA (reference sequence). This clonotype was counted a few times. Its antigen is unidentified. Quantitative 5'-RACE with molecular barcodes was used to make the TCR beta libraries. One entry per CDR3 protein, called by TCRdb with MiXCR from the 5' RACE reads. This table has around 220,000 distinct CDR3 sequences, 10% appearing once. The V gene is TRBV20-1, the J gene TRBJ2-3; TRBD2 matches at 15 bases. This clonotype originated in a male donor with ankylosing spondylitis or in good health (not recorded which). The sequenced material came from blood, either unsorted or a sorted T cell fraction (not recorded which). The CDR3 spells CSASGLAGGGTPADTQYF. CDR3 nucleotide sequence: TGCAGTGCGTCGGGACTAGCGGGGGGCGGTACCCCGGCAGATACGCAGTATTTT.